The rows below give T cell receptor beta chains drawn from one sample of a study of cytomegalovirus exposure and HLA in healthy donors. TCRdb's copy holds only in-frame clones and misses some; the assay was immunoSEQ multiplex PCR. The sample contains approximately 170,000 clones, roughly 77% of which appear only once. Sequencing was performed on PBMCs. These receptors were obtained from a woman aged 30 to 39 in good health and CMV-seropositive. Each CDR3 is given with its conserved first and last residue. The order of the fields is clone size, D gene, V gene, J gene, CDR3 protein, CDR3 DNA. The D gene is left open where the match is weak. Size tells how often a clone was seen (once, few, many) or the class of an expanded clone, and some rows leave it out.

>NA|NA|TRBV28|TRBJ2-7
CAAGGVYEQYF
TGTGCGGCCGGAGGAGTTTACGAGCAGTACTTC
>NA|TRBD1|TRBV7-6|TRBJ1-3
CASSSPGQGNTIYF
TGTGCCAGCAGCTCCCCAGGACAGGGCAACACCATATATTTT
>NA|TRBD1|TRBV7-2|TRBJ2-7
CASSQLTGIGSYEQYF
TGTGCCAGCAGCCAATTGACAGGGATCGGGTCCTACGAGCAGTACTTC
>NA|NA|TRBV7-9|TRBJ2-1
CASSLAAGRNEQFF
TGTGCCAGCAGCTTAGCTGCGGGTAGGAATGAGCAGTTCTTC
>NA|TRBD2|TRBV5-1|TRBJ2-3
CASSLTGRVDTQYF
TGCGCCAGCAGCTTGACCGGGAGGGTAGATACGCAGTATTTT
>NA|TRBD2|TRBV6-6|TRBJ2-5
CASSYSSREGRTQYF
TGTGCCAGCAGTTACTCCTCTAGGGAGGGTCGGACCCAGTACTTC
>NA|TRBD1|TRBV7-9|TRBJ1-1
CASREGQLNTEAFF
TGTGCCAGCAGGGAGGGACAGCTTAACACTGAAGCTTTCTTT
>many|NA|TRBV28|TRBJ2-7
CASTPGLAIDSYEQYF
TGTGCCAGCACCCCCGGTCTAGCGATAGACTCCTACGAGCAGTACTTC
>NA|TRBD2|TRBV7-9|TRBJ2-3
CASSGTSGSTDTQYF
TGTGCCAGCAGCGGGACTAGCGGGAGCACAGATACGCAGTATTTT
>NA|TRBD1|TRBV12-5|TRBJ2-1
CASGLDPTGLSSYNEQFF
TGTGCTAGTGGTTTGGATCCGACAGGGCTGAGCTCCTACAATGAGCAGTTCTTC
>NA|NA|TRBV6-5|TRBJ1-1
CASSYSNRAREAFF
TGTGCCAGCAGTTACTCGAACAGGGCTCGTGAAGCTTTCTTT
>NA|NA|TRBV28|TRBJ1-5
CASSLRGSGMQPQHF
TGTGCCAGCAGTTTAAGGGGGTCGGGGATGCAGCCCCAGCATTTT
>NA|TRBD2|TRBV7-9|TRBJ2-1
CASSLLAGGDEQFF
TGTGCCAGCAGCTTACTAGCGGGAGGGGATGAGCAGTTCTTC
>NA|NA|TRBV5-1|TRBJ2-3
CASSLGGPRDTQYF
TGCGCCAGCAGCTTAGGAGGGCCGAGGGATACGCAGTATTTT
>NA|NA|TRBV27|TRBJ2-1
CASSAGYSYNEQFF
TGTGCCAGCAGCGCGGGTTACTCCTACAATGAGCAGTTCTTC
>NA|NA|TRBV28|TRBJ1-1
CASSGADKSAGTEAFF
TGTGCCAGCAGTGGAGCAGACAAAAGTGCGGGCACTGAAGCTTTCTTT
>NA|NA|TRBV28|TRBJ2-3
CASSLRADTQYF
TGTGCCAGCAGTTTGAGAGCAGATACGCAGTATTTT
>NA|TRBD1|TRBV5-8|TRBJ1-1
CASSLLWGQITEAFF
TGTGCCAGCAGCTTGCTCTGGGGACAGATCACTGAAGCTTTCTTT
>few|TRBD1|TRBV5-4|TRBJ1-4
CASRPGQGEKLFF
TGTGCCAGCAGGCCGGGACAGGGAGAAAAACTGTTTTTT
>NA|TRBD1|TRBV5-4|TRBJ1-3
CASSSKMTGMDPGNTIYF
TGTGCCAGCAGCAGCAAGATGACAGGGATGGACCCTGGAAACACCATATATTTT
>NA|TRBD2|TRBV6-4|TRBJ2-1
CASSEGAGAANEQFF
TGTGCCAGCAGTGAAGGAGCGGGAGCGGCCAATGAGCAGTTCTTC
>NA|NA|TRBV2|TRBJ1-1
CASSEDSRGWRAFF
TGTGCCAGCAGTGAAGACTCGCGTGGTTGGAGAGCTTTCTTT
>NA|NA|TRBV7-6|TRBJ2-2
CASSSEANTGELFF
TGTGCCAGCAGCTCGGAGGCGAACACCGGGGAGCTGTTTTTT
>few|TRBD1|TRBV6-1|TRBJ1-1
CASSAPGTANTEAFF
TGTGCCAGCAGTGCCCCTGGGACAGCGAACACTGAAGCTTTCTTT
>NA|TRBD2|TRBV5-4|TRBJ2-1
CASHLNPTSGPNEQFF
TGTGCCAGCCATTTGAATCCGACTAGCGGGCCGAATGAGCAGTTCTTC
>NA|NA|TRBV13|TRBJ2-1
CASSSGGQVYEQFF
TGTGCCAGCAGCTCGGGGGGCCAAGTCTATGAGCAGTTCTTC
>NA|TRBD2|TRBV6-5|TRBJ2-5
CASSYTSGRETQYF
TGTGCCAGCAGTTACACTAGCGGGCGGGAGACCCAGTACTTC